These 8 T cell receptor beta chains were all obtained from the same sample, sequenced in a study of control samples from healthy donors and cancer patients. Libraries were prepared by immunoSEQ multiplex PCR; TCRdb keeps only in-frame clonotypes and omits some of them. The repertoire holds about 98,000 clones, with over 60% as singletons. Sequencing was performed on blood. The receptors stem from a woman in her 30s in good health.

The J gene is TRBJ2-5, the V gene TRBV6-5, with D perhaps given as TRBD1 or TRBD2 (5 bases each). Germline V gives CDR1 MNHEY, CDR2 SVGAGI. CDR3 length: 14 residues. The V end was cut by 5 bases, the J end by 0 bases, with 10 bases between. The CDR3, as DNA: TGTGCCAGCAGTCCCCGGGGCTACCAAGAGACCCAGTACTTC. This encodes CASSPRGYQETQYF.

This sequence joins TRBV11-2 and TRBJ2-1, with a tentative D call TRBD2 (6 bases). There are 13 residues in the CDR3. V was cut by 5 bases and J by 10 bases, with 15 bases left in between. The V gene's germline CDR1 is SGHAT and CDR2 FQNNGV. The chain's CDR3 is CASSPNTAGEQFF. CDR3 nucleotides: TGTGCCAGCAGCCCGAATACGGCGGGGGAGCAGTTCTTC.

The chain has TRBV6-5 and TRBJ1-2, with D possibly matching TRBD1 (6 bases). The CDR3 is 14 amino acids. The germline gives CDR1 MNHEY, CDR2 SVGAGI. Trimming removed 7 bases at V and 2 bases at J, with 14 bases between. The CDR3, as DNA: TGTGCCAGCACCCAAGGGGGGACCAACTATGGCTACACCTTC. Translating gives CASTQGGTNYGYTF.

By share, this clone ranks as medium-sized. At one end, the junction sequence differs from germline, possibly due to a read error. This rearrangement joins TRBV18 to TRBJ2-2, with D unclear. The CDR3 runs 13 residues. The germline gives CDR1 KGHSH, CDR2 LQKENI. CDR3 sequence reads: CASSSPSTGELFF. The CDR3 nucleotides read TGTGCCAGCTCATCACCCAGTACCGGGGAGCTGTTTTTT.

V gene TRBV9 combines with J gene TRBJ2-5, with no clear D. The CDR3 has 13 amino acids. The germline V gene encodes CDR1 SGDLS and CDR2 YYNGEE. The germline V and J ends were trimmed by 4 bases and 3 bases, with 10 bases remaining between them. Here the CDR3 reads CASSPDSEETQYF. DNA for the CDR3: TGTGCCAGCAGCCCAGACTCCGAAGAGACCCAGTACTTC.

The rearrangement joins TRBV12-3 or TRBV12-4 to TRBJ1-1, with a possible D match to TRBD1 (5 bases). Trimming removed 5 bases from V and 9 bases from J, with 13 bases in between. The CDR3 totals 12 residues. The CDR3 DNA reads TGTGCCAGCAGTCCTAGAGGGGTGAAAGCTTTCTTT. Amino acid sequence: CASSPRGVKAFF.

The table lists this clone with a few counts. The chain is built from TRBV10-1 and TRBJ2-3; 9 nucleotides align to TRBD2. This CDR3 spans 18 amino acids. V lost 0 bases to trimming and J lost 5 bases; unmatched junction nucleotides: 12. Germline V lookup: CDR1 WNHNN, CDR2 SYGVQD (reference sequence). DNA for the CDR3: TGCGCCAGCAGTGAGTCGTCCTTAGCGGGGGATCTGAGAGATACGCAGTATTTT. This codes for CASSESSLAGDLRDTQYF.

J is TRBJ2-7 and V is TRBV2, with D perhaps matching TRBD2 (7 bases). Germline CDR1 is SNHLY and CDR2 is FYNNEI. CDR3 length equals 12 residues. The V and J ends lost 11 bases and 2 bases respectively, with 13 bases between them. This chain's CDR3 is CAGRGDTYEQYF. In DNA form, the CDR3 reads TGTGCCGGCCGGGGGGACACCTACGAGCAGTACTTC.